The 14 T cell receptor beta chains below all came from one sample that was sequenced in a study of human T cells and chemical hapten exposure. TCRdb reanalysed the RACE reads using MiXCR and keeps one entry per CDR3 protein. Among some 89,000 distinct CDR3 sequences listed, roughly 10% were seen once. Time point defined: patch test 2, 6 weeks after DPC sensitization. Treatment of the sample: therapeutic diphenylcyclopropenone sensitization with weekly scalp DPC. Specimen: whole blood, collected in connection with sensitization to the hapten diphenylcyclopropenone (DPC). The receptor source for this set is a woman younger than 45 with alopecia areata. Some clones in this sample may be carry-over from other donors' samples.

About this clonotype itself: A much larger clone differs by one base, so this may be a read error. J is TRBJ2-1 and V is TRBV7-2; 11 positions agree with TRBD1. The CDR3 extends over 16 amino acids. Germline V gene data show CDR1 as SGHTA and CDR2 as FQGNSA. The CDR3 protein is CVSSPGTGGPLNEQFF. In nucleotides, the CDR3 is TGTGTCAGCAGCCCGGGGACAGGGGGGCCCTTGAATGAGCAGTTCTTC.

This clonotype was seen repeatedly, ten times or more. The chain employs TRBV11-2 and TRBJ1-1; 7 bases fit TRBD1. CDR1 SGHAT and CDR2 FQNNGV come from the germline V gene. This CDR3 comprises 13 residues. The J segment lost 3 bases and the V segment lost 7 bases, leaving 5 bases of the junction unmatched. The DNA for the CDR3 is TGTGCCAGCACCCCGGGACAGCACACTGAAGCTTTCTTT. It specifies CASTPGQHTEAFF.

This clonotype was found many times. CDR3 region: CASSPPIGVFTEAFF. In DNA, the CDR3 is TGTGCCAGCAGCCCACCAATAGGGGTATTTACTGAAGCTTTCTTT. V and J are TRBV7-2 and TRBJ1-1; tentative D call: TRBD1 (5 bases). V shed 5 bases and J shed 5 bases, with 18 bases lying between them. The CDR3 length is 15 residues. Germline CDR1 SGHTA, CDR2 FQGNSA.

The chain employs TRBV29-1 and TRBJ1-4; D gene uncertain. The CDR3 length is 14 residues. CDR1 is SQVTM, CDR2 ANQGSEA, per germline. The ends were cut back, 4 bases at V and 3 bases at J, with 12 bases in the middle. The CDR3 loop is CSVVSTASNEKLFF. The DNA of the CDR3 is TGCAGCGTTGTTTCGACGGCATCTAATGAAAAACTGTTTTTT. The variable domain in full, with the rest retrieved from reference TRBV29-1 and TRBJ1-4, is SAVISQKPSRDICQRGTSLTIQCQVDSQVTMMFWYRQQPGQSLTLIATANQGSEATYESGFVIDKFPISRPNLTFSTLTVSNMSPEDSSIYLCSVVSTASNEKLFFGSGTQLSVL.

The CDR3 spells CASRPDSFKQPQHF. The CDR3 nucleotides are TGCGCCAGCAGGCCGGACAGTTTTAAACAGCCCCAGCATTTT. This chain connects TRBV23-1 to TRBJ1-5; D might be TRBD1 (6 bases). TRBV23-1 is an ORF, and what it does is uncertain. V lost 6 bases, J lost 7 bases, and 16 bases lay in between. The length of the CDR3 is 14 residues.

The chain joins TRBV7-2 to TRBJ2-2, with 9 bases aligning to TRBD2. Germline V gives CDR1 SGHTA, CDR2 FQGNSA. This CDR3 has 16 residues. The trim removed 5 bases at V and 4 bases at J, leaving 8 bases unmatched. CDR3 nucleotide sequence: TGTGCCAGCAGCAGTATAGCGGGAGTGGGCACCGGGGAGCTGTTTTTT. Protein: CASSSIAGVGTGELFF.

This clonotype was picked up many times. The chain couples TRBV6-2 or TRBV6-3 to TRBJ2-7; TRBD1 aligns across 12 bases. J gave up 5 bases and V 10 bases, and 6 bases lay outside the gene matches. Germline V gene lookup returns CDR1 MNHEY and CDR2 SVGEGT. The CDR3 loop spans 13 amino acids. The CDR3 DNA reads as TGTGCCACTCGGGACAGGGGGCGCGACGAGCAGTACTTC. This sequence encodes CATRDRGRDEQYF.

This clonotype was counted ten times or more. The DNA for the CDR3 is TGCAGTGCTAGGGATATCCGGACTAGCGGACACAATGAGCAGTTCTTC. Protein sequence: CSARDIRTSGHNEQFF. The rearrangement links TRBV20-1 to TRBJ2-1; 10 bases are shared with TRBD2. The CDR3 totals 16 residues. CDR1 and CDR2 (germline): DFQATT, SNEGSKA (reference sequence). Trimming took 3 bases from V and 5 from J; bases not matched to a gene: 10.

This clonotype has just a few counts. CDR3 region: CASSPDTEQYF. The CDR3 nucleotides read TGTGCCAGCTCACCGGACACCGAGCAGTACTTC. V is TRBV18 and J is TRBJ2-7, with D possibly TRBD1 on 5 matching bases. Looked up from germline, CDR1 is KGHSH and CDR2 is LQKENI. V lost 3 bases, J lost 6 bases, and 6 bases lay in between. The CDR3 is 11 amino acids.

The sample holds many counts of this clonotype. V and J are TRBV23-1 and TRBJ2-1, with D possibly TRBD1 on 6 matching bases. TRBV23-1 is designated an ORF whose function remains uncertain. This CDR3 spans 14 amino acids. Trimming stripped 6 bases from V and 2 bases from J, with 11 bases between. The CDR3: CASSRDTAYNEQFF. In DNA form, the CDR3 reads TGCGCCAGCAGCCGGGACACTGCCTACAATGAGCAGTTCTTC.

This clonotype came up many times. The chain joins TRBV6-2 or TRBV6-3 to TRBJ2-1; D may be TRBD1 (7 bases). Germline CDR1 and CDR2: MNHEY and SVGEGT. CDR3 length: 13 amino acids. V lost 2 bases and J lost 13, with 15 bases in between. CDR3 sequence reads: CASSYAGQSFQFF. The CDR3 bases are TGTGCCAGCAGTTACGCGGGACAGTCATTTCAGTTCTTC.

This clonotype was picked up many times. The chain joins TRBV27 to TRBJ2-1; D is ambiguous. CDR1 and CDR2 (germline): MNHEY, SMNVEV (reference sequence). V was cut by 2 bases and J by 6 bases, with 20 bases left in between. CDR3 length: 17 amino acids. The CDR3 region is CASSLIWGRMFGNEQFF. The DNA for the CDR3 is TGTGCCAGCAGTTTAATCTGGGGTCGTATGTTCGGCAATGAGCAGTTCTTC.

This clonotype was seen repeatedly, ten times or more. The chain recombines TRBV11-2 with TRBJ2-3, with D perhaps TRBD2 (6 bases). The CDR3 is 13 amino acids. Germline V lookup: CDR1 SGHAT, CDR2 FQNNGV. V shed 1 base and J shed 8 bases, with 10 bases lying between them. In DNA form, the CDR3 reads TGTGCCAGCAGCTTAGCGGGGGTCGTTACGCAGTATTTT. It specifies CASSLAGVVTQYF.

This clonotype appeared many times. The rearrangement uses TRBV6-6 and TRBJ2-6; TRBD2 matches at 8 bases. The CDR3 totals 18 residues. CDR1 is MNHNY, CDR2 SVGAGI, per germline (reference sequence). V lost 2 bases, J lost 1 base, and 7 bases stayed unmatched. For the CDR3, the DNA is TGTGCCAGCAGTTACGGTAATAGCGGGGTATCTGGGGCCAACGTCCTGACTTTC. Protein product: CASSYGNSGVSGANVLTF.